This T cell receptor (beta chain) was recovered during a study of blood T cell repertoires in COVID-19. About the study: Sites in the United States, Italy and Spain provided acute and convalescent COVID-19 samples.

Original methodology: Estimation of nucleated cell counts relied on the amplification of reference gene primers. The repertoire was sequenced with immunoSEQ multiplex PCR; TCRdb's copy has only in-frame clones and lacks some. That table supplies the V and J calls and clone size; D and trimming were determined from the DNA. The data contain 190,000 or so clones, around 84% of them singletons. This clonotype was obtained from a man aged 35 to 55 with active or convalescent COVID-19. Sequenced: peripheral blood.

Here the CDR3 DNA reads TGCGCCAGCACCACTAGCGGGCCTCACAATGAGCAGTTCTTC. Protein product: CASTTSGPHNEQFF. The J gene is TRBJ2-1, the V gene TRBV5-1; 9 bases align to TRBD2. V dropped 6 bases and J dropped 5; count of bases not matched to a gene: 6. This CDR3 is 14 amino acids long. The V gene's germline CDR1 is SGHRS and CDR2 YFSETQ.